This is a list of T cell receptor beta chains from one sample in a study of shared clonotypes between healthy human individuals. TCRdb keeps only in-frame clones here, not all; method: immunoSEQ multiplex PCR. Of about 1.4 million clones listed, more than 95% are singletons. Input material: naive CD4+ T cells sorted from blood. These receptors were obtained from a man younger than 45 in good health. Each CDR3 is given with its conserved first and last residue. A D gene is named only where the DNA matches it firmly. Only some rows state a clone size, as once, few, many or a class for expanded clones.

d_call	v_call	j_call	clone_size	cdr3_aa	cdr3_nt
NA	TRBV9	TRBJ2-5	NA	CASSVGEGWETQYF	TGTGCCAGCAGCGTAGGAGAGGGGTGGGAGACCCAGTACTTC
NA	TRBV2	TRBJ2-1	NA	CASSSRAHNEQFF	TGTGCCAGCAGTAGCAGGGCTCACAATGAGCAGTTCTTC
NA	TRBV7-2	TRBJ1-2	NA	CASSFGSFRDPFYGYTF	TGTGCCAGCAGCTTTGGGTCCTTCCGGGACCCCTTCTATGGCTACACCTTC
NA	TRBV7-6	TRBJ1-1	NA	CASSPPNRGSPLKTEAFF	TGTGCCAGCAGCCCACCTAATCGAGGGAGTCCCCTTAAAACTGAAGCTTTCTTT
NA	TRBV9	TRBJ2-1	NA	CASSVGDGRLTTSDNEQFF	TGTGCCAGCAGCGTAGGAGATGGCCGGCTGACGACATCCGACAATGAGCAGTTCTTC
TRBD2	TRBV5-1	TRBJ2-3	NA	CASSLLGAGGAFTTDTQYF	TGCGCCAGCAGCCTGCTCGGCGCGGGGGGGGCTTTTACCACAGATACGCAGTATTTT
NA	TRBV6-5	TRBJ2-1	NA	CASSSRIREQFF	TGTGCCAGCAGTTCTAGGATAAGGGAGCAGTTCTTC
NA	TRBV5-1	TRBJ1-4	NA	CASSLSVGREEKLFF	TGCGCCAGCAGCTTATCGGTCGGCAGGGAAGAAAAACTGTTTTTT
NA	TRBV5-1	TRBJ2-5	NA	CASSLGVTQETQYF	TGCGCCAGCAGCTTGGGTGTGACCCAAGAGACCCAGTACTTC
TRBD2	TRBV9	TRBJ2-1	NA	CASSEASGTRFF	TGTGCCAGCAGCGAGGCTAGCGGGACACGGTTCTTC
NA	TRBV21-1	TRBJ1-4	NA	CARPVTDSRTNEKLFF	TGTGCCAGGCCAGTTACCGACAGCAGGACTAATGAAAAACTGTTTTTT
NA	TRBV5-1	TRBJ1-5	NA	CASSLDRNQPQHF	TGCGCCAGCAGCTTGGACCGGAATCAGCCCCAGCATTTT
NA	TRBV10-3	TRBJ2-7	NA	CAISTLADTYEQYF	TGTGCCATCAGTACTTTAGCGGATACCTACGAGCAGTACTTC
NA	TRBV5-6	TRBJ2-3	once	CASSLYGSSTDTQYF	TGTGCCAGCAGCTTGTACGGATCCTCCACAGATACGCAGTATTTT
NA	TRBV9	TRBJ2-3	NA	CASSEALDTQYF	TGTGCCAGCAGCGAAGCGTTAGATACGCAGTATTTT
TRBD2	TRBV2	TRBJ2-3	NA	CASSEITWRGTDTQYF	TGTGCCAGCAGTGAAATTACTTGGCGGGGGACAGATACGCAGTATTTT
NA	TRBV5-1	TRBJ1-1	NA	CASSLSTRNTEAFF	TGCGCCAGCAGCTTGTCTACTCGGAACACTGAAGCTTTCTTT
NA	TRBV7-2	TRBJ2-7	NA	CASSLLRVSSYEQYF	TGTGCCAGCAGCTTACTGCGGGTGAGCTCCTACGAGCAGTACTTC
TRBD1	TRBV6-5	TRBJ1-2	NA	CASIPGQGQHGYTF	TGTGCCAGCATACCGGGACAGGGACAACATGGCTACACCTTC
TRBD2	TRBV5-1	TRBJ2-1	NA	CASSVGLAGGPPSYNEQFF	TGCGCCAGCAGCGTGGGACTAGCGGGAGGGCCACCCTCCTACAATGAGCAGTTCTTC
TRBD1	TRBV7-2	TRBJ2-7	NA	CASSSPSGTGSYEQYF	TGTGCCAGCAGCTCCCCTTCCGGGACAGGGTCATACGAGCAGTACTTC
NA	TRBV12-5	TRBJ2-1	few	CASGLLHEQFF	TGTGCTAGTGGTTTGCTCCATGAGCAGTTCTTC
NA	TRBV10-2	TRBJ1-5	NA	CATQERGLGQPQHF	TGCGCCACCCAAGAGAGGGGTCTAGGTCAGCCCCAGCATTTT
NA	TRBV28	TRBJ2-1	NA	CASKPRDFYNEQFF	TGTGCCAGCAAACCCCGGGACTTTTACAATGAGCAGTTCTTC
TRBD1	TRBV9	TRBJ2-1	NA	CASSVADRGNEQFF	TGTGCCAGCAGCGTAGCTGACAGGGGGAATGAGCAGTTCTTC
TRBD1	TRBV29-1	TRBJ2-1	NA	CSVPKGGQGDNEQFF	TGCAGCGTCCCCAAAGGGGGACAGGGAGACAATGAGCAGTTCTTC
TRBD2	TRBV14	TRBJ2-4	NA	CASSPSSGLAGLAKNIQYF	TGTGCCAGCAGCCCTTCCTCTGGACTAGCGGGTTTAGCCAAAAACATTCAGTACTTC
NA	TRBV30	TRBJ2-7	NA	CAWTVGGDEQYF	TGTGCCTGGACCGTGGGGGGCGACGAGCAGTACTTC
NA	TRBV29-1	TRBJ2-5	NA	CSVNGPVNSRRETQYF	TGCAGCGTTAATGGACCGGTTAATTCCCGGCGAGAGACCCAGTACTTC
TRBD2	TRBV7-9	TRBJ2-1	NA	CASISYSGRTYNEQFF	TGTGCCAGTATCAGCTATAGCGGGAGAACCTACAATGAGCAGTTCTTC
TRBD2	TRBV9	TRBJ2-3	NA	CASSVDPSGGATDTQYF	TGTGCCAGCAGCGTAGACCCTAGCGGCGGGGCCACAGATACGCAGTATTTT
TRBD2	TRBV2	TRBJ2-1	NA	CASSDPGLARFNEQFF	TGTGCCAGCAGCGATCCGGGACTAGCGCGATTCAATGAGCAGTTCTTC
NA	TRBV20-1	TRBJ2-3	NA	CSAPPSDTQYF	TGCAGTGCTCCCCCGTCAGATACGCAGTATTTT
TRBD2	TRBV6-5	TRBJ2-7	NA	CASRKREGRGYEQYF	TGTGCCAGCAGGAAGCGGGAGGGCCGAGGTTACGAGCAGTACTTC
TRBD2	TRBV7-9	TRBJ2-7	NA	CASSLYIAGQYEQYF	TGTGCCAGCAGTTTATACATAGCGGGTCAATACGAGCAGTACTTC
NA	TRBV20-1	TRBJ2-5	NA	CTRGLGETQYF	TGCACTCGCGGGTTAGGGGAGACCCAGTACTTC
NA	TRBV20-1	TRBJ2-7	NA	CSARDPGKQYF	TGCAGTGCGAGGGACCCTGGGAAGCAGTACTTC
TRBD2	TRBV6-6	TRBJ2-1	NA	CASIAGAEYNEQFF	TGTGCCAGTATAGCGGGAGCGGAGTACAATGAGCAGTTCTTC
NA	TRBV27	TRBJ2-1	NA	CASSFWGGATDNEQFF	TGTGCCAGCAGTTTCTGGGGGGGGGCGACGGACAATGAGCAGTTCTTC
NA	TRBV5-1	TRBJ2-7	once	CASSIRDANYEQYF	TGCGCCAGCAGCATCCGGGACGCCAACTACGAGCAGTACTTC
TRBD1	TRBV9	TRBJ1-4	NA	CASSTRDRDNEKLFF	TGTGCCAGCAGCACCCGGGACAGGGACAATGAAAAACTGTTTTTT
NA	TRBV30	TRBJ1-2	NA	CAWTVGSIGYTF	TGTGCCTGGACGGTAGGCAGTATCGGCTACACCTTC
NA	TRBV7-7	TRBJ2-7	NA	CASSHEGPSYEQYF	TGTGCCAGCAGCCACGAAGGGCCCTCCTACGAGCAGTACTTC
NA	TRBV6-5	TRBJ2-7	NA	CASSRTISTYEQYF	TGTGCCAGCAGTCGGACTATATCCACCTACGAGCAGTACTTC
NA	TRBV5-1	TRBJ2-2	NA	CASSSERTNTGELFF	TGCGCCAGCAGCTCAGAAAGGACCAACACCGGGGAGCTGTTTTTT
NA	TRBV2	TRBJ2-7	once	CASSASPTPYEQYF	TGTGCCAGCAGTGCCTCCCCGACGCCCTACGAGCAGTACTTC
TRBD1	TRBV4-1	TRBJ2-2	NA	CASNQGDRDTRELFF	TGCGCCAGCAACCAAGGGGACAGGGACACGAGGGAGCTGTTTTTT
TRBD2	TRBV5-1	TRBJ2-7	NA	CASSLGSGTSGIPYEQYF	TGCGCCAGCAGCTTGGGGTCGGGCACTAGCGGTATTCCCTACGAGCAGTACTTC
TRBD1	TRBV7-9	TRBJ1-3	NA	CASSWTGAGNTIYF	TGTGCCAGCAGCTGGACAGGGGCTGGAAACACCATATATTTT